The clone carrying this TCR beta chain was detected only a few times. Its antigen is still unknown. These data come from a study of CD8 T cells in ankylosing spondylitis. TCRdb used MiXCR to reprocess the 5' RACE reads, holding one entry per CDR3 protein. The sample includes 220,000 or so distinct CDR3 sequences, around 16% of them seen just once. Findings of the study overall: Blood of patients with ankylosing spondylitis appeared to be characterized by a TCR beta motif of several highly homologous variants.

Germline CDR1 is SGHDT and CDR2 is YYEEEE. The CDR3 has 18 amino acids. V was clipped by 4 bases and J by 3 bases; unmatched bases: 12. The chain links TRBV5-6 to TRBJ2-2; TRBD1 agrees at 10 bases. The TCR comes from a male donor with ankylosing spondylitis. The material sequenced was blood, either unsorted or a sorted T cell fraction (not recorded which). The CDR3 region has the DNA TGTGCCAGCAGCCCTCGACAGGGGGCCGTTTTAGACACCGGGGAGCTGTTTTTT. Translation gives CASSPRQGAVLDTGELFF.